A single sample is the source of the 30 T cell receptor beta chains below, sequenced in a study of shared clonotypes between healthy human individuals (dated by TCRdb to about 2020). The library came from the immunoSEQ multiplex PCR assay. Held by TCRdb, this immuneACCESS table contains in-frame sequences only and omits some clones. Under half of the omission traces to an unresolved V gene where checked; the cause of the rest is unknown. For this sample there are about 1 million clones; 70% to 80% appear just once. The top ten constitute about 0.52% of the sample. Sequenced: memory CD4+ T cells from PBMCs. The sample's cell subset or site label is to be understood as: CD45RA-negative fraction. These receptors all come from a man aged 18 to 29 in good health. Some clones in this sample may be carry-over from other donors' samples.

The genes are TRBV9 and TRBJ2-7; D might be TRBD1 or TRBD2, each matching 7 bases. This CDR3 region has 15 residues. V was trimmed by 4 bases and J by 1 base, leaving 15 bases between them. Germline V gene sequence: CDR1 SGDLS, CDR2 YYNGEE. This chain's CDR3 is CASSPQGGLSYEQYF. DNA for the CDR3: TGTGCCAGCAGCCCCCAGGGGGGGTTATCCTACGAGCAGTACTTC.

V and J are TRBV6-5 and TRBJ2-1; weak D call: TRBD2 (5 bases). CDR3 length: 15 residues. The V end was cut by 6 bases, the J end by 0 bases, with 12 bases between. Per germline, CDR1 MNHEY and CDR2 SVGAGI. CDR3: CASSGVLSSYNEQFF. CDR3 in DNA: TGTGCCAGCAGCGGGGTATTAAGCTCCTACAATGAGCAGTTCTTC.

At least ten counts were recorded for this clone. The chain is built from TRBV5-4 and TRBJ2-5, with D uncertain. Germline assignment: CDR1 SGHNT and CDR2 YYREEE (reference sequence). The CDR3 totals 16 residues. With 0 bases removed from V and 2 bases from J, the gap between germline ends came to 14 bases. CDR3 loop: CASSLGMERLQETQYF. The CDR3 region has the DNA TGTGCCAGCAGCTTGGGGATGGAGCGCTTACAAGAGACCCAGTACTTC.

The chain employs TRBV7-2 and TRBJ2-1; D ambiguous. This CDR3 has 15 residues. V lost 1 base to trimming and J lost 7 bases, with 14 bases between them. The germline CDR1 and CDR2 sequences are SGHTA and FQGNSA. The CDR3 region is CASSLVRGGWNEQFF. In DNA, the CDR3 is TGTGCCAGCAGCTTAGTGAGAGGCGGTTGGAATGAGCAGTTCTTC.

The chain has TRBV18 and TRBJ2-1; possibly TRBD2 for D (6 bases). The CDR3 is 16 amino acids. Per germline, CDR1 KGHSH and CDR2 LQKENI. The V end was cut by 2 bases, the J end by 0 bases, with 11 bases between. CDR3 sequence: CASSPGQDYSYNEQFF. The CDR3 region has the DNA TGTGCCAGCTCACCAGGGCAGGACTACTCCTACAATGAGCAGTTCTTC.

J is TRBJ2-7 and V is TRBV10-3; TRBD2 is a possible D gene (5 bases). Germline CDR1 and CDR2: ENHRY and SYGVKD. V was pared by 4 bases and J by 0 bases, with 13 bases between. The CDR3 sequence is 15 residues long. For the CDR3, the DNA is TGTGCCATCAGTGTCGCGGGCGGCGGCTCCTACGAGCAGTACTTC. Encoded protein: CAISVAGGGSYEQYF.

The chain uses TRBV6-1 and TRBJ2-1, with 7 bases that match TRBD1. The germline V gene has CDR1 MNHNS and CDR2 SASEGT. The ends lost 7 bases at V and 9 bases at J; junction bases unmatched: 9. CDR3 size: 13 residues. DNA for the CDR3: TGTGCCAGCACCATGACAGGGATGGGTGAGCAGTTCTTC. Protein sequence: CASTMTGMGEQFF.

The V call is TRBV5-4, the J call TRBJ1-1; the D gene is possibly TRBD1 (5 bases). Germline lookup yields CDR1 SGHNT and CDR2 YYREEE (reference sequence). V gave up 0 bases and J gave up 4 bases, with 13 bases separating them. The CDR3 runs to 15 residues. The CDR3 coding sequence is TGTGCCAGCAGCTTGGACGGGGGGAGAGGCACTGAAGCTTTCTTT. It specifies CASSLDGGRGTEAFF.

This clone was recorded at least ten times. The rearrangement uses TRBV30 and TRBJ1-1, with a tentative D call TRBD1 (5 bases). Trimming took off 2 bases at V and 2 bases at J, with 9 bases between the two ends. The CDR3 sequence is 13 residues long. Germline-derived CDR1 and CDR2 are GTSNPN and SVGIG (reference sequence). CDR3 nucleotides: TGTGCCTGGAGTACCCAGGGCAACACTGAAGCTTTCTTT. Encoded protein: CAWSTQGNTEAFF.

The chain uses TRBV9 and TRBJ2-5; D might be TRBD1 or TRBD2, each matching 5 bases. Germline lookup yields CDR1 SGDLS and CDR2 YYNGEE. The CDR3 is 14 amino acids. Trimming cost V 0 bases and J 3 bases, with 9 bases left between them. Written as DNA, the CDR3 is TGTGCCAGCAGCGTAGGGATGGGGGAAGAGACCCAGTACTTC. Its translation: CASSVGMGEETQYF.

The chain employs TRBV30 and TRBJ2-6; D is ambiguous. CDR1 GTSNPN and CDR2 SVGIG come from the germline V gene (reference sequence). Trimming cost V 3 bases and J 0 bases, with 6 bases left between them. The CDR3 loop spans 14 amino acids. This chain's CDR3 is CAWSIFSGANVLTF. In DNA, the CDR3 is TGTGCCTGGAGCATCTTCTCTGGGGCCAACGTCCTGACTTTC.

The chain has TRBV7-2 and TRBJ1-4; D unresolved. Trimming took off 5 bases at V and 7 bases at J, with 14 bases between the two ends. The germline V gene encodes CDR1 SGHTA and CDR2 FQGNSA. The CDR3 has 14 amino acids. CDR3 loop: CASSPDRETEKLFF. The CDR3 DNA reads TGTGCCAGCAGCCCCGACCGGGAGACTGAAAAACTGTTTTTT.

The J gene is TRBJ1-1, the V gene TRBV19; possible D gene TRBD1, 5 bases. Per germline, CDR1 LNHDA and CDR2 SQIVND (reference sequence). Trimming left V 4 bases short and J 8 bases short, with 11 bases between. The CDR3 covers 12 residues. CDR3 sequence (DNA): TGTGCCAGTAGTACCCGACAGAACGAAGCTTTCTTT. Translation gives CASSTRQNEAFF.

The chain couples TRBV7-2 to TRBJ2-3; either TRBD1 or TRBD2 may fit D (5 bases each). CDR1 is SGHTA and CDR2 is FQGNSA in the germline V gene. Trimming cost V 1 base and J 6 bases, with 17 bases left between them. This CDR3 has 16 residues. The CDR3 nucleotides are TGTGCCAGCAGCTTAGTCGGGACGAACCTAGGGGATACGCAGTATTTT. This gives the protein CASSLVGTNLGDTQYF.

The rearrangement uses TRBV11-3 and TRBJ2-5; 10 bases match TRBD1. This CDR3 region has 15 residues. V shed 1 base and J 2 bases; nucleotides not matched to a gene: 1. Per germline, CDR1 SGHNT and CDR2 YENEEA. The CDR3 protein is CASSLGDRGQETQYF. CDR3 bases: TGTGCCAGCAGCTTAGGGGACAGGGGTCAAGAGACCCAGTACTTC.

This rearrangement joins TRBV7-2 to TRBJ2-7; 8 positions match TRBD2. Germline CDR1 reads SGHTA; CDR2 reads FQGNSA. Germline trimming cut 5 bases from V and 4 bases from J; bases unmatched to any gene: 19. This CDR3 is 18 amino acids long. Written as DNA, the CDR3 is TGTGCCAGCAGCGACCTGGGCCTCAGCGGGAGAAATTCTTACGAGCAGTACTTC. As protein: CASSDLGLSGRNSYEQYF. The full variable domain, completed using reference TRBV7-2 and TRBJ2-7, is GAGVSQSPSNKVTEKGKDVELRCDPISGHTALYWYRQSLGQGLEFLIYFQGNSAPDKSGLPSDRFSAERTGGSVSTLTIQRTQQEDSAVYLCASSDLGLSGRNSYEQYFGPGTRLTVT.

This clone has only one observation. The V call is TRBV19, the J call TRBJ1-1; 10 positions match TRBD1. V was clipped by 7 bases and J by 4 bases; unmatched bases: 12. The CDR3 is made up of 16 amino acids. Germline CDR1 reads LNHDA; CDR2 reads SQIVND (reference sequence). The CDR3 here is CASNPKDRGSGTEAFF. The DNA for the CDR3 is TGTGCCAGTAACCCCAAGGACAGGGGGTCGGGCACTGAAGCTTTCTTT.

The chain carries TRBV10-1 and TRBJ2-3, with D perhaps being TRBD1 or TRBD2 (6 bases each). V lost 6 bases, J lost 1 base, and 14 bases lay in between. This CDR3 contains 15 residues. Per the germline V gene, CDR1 is WNHNN and CDR2 is SYGVQD (reference sequence). CDR3 loop: CASRGGGEGTDTQYF. The CDR3 nucleotides are TGCGCCAGCAGAGGGGGAGGTGAGGGCACAGATACGCAGTATTTT.

The chain uses TRBV6-5 and TRBJ2-1; 7 positions match TRBD1. Germline values: CDR1 MNHEY, CDR2 SVGAGI. V gave up 6 bases and J gave up 7 bases; unmatched junction bases: 3. This CDR3 contains 12 residues. The CDR3 here is CASRGDSNEQFF. The DNA of the CDR3 is TGTGCCAGCAGAGGGGACAGTAATGAGCAGTTCTTC.

The chain recombines TRBV5-1 with TRBJ1-4; D unclear. The V end was cut by 2 bases, the J end by 8 bases, with 10 bases between. This CDR3 spans 13 amino acids. Per germline, CDR1 SGHRS and CDR2 YFSETQ. The CDR3, as DNA: TGCGCCAGCAGCTTCTCAGGTGGGGAAAAACTGTTTTTT. Its translation: CASSFSGGEKLFF.

The chain couples TRBV19 to TRBJ2-2; 8 bases fit TRBD1. The J segment lost 0 bases and the V segment lost 10 bases, leaving 4 bases of the junction unmatched. This CDR3 has 14 amino acids. Germline CDR1 and CDR2: LNHDA and SQIVND (reference sequence). The CDR3 sequence: CATRGQANTGELFF. The CDR3 region has the DNA TGTGCCACCAGGGGACAGGCGAACACCGGGGAGCTGTTTTTT.

This clone came up a few times. The J gene is TRBJ2-7, the V gene TRBV27; 7 positions agree with TRBD2. V shed 9 bases and J 1 base; nucleotides not matched to a gene: 6. The CDR3 loop spans 13 amino acids. Germline CDR1 and CDR2: MNHEY and SMNVEV (reference sequence). The CDR3 region is CASLGEGSYEQYF. DNA for the CDR3: TGTGCCAGTTTGGGGGAGGGGTCCTACGAGCAGTACTTC.

The chain employs TRBV7-2 and TRBJ2-1; TRBD2 aligns across 9 bases. Trimming at V came to 5 bases and at J to 3 bases, leaving 5 bases not matched to a gene. Looked up from germline, CDR1 is SGHTA and CDR2 is FQGNSA. The CDR3 is 15 residues long. The CDR3 reads CASSHVTSGYNEQFF. CDR3 DNA sequence: TGTGCCAGCAGCCACGTGACTAGCGGCTACAATGAGCAGTTCTTC. Full variable domain (outside the CDR3, taken from reference TRBV7-2 and TRBJ2-1): GAGVSQSPSNKVTEKGKDVELRCDPISGHTALYWYRQSLGQGLEFLIYFQGNSAPDKSGLPSDRFSAERTGGSVSTLTIQRTQQEDSAVYLCASSHVTSGYNEQFFGPGTRLTVL.

The chain joins TRBV11-3 to TRBJ2-3; TRBD1 is a possible D gene (6 bases). Germline assignment: CDR1 SGHNT and CDR2 YENEEA. This CDR3 is built from 16 residues. Trimming removed 0 bases at V and 2 bases at J, with 12 bases between. The CDR3 coding sequence is TGTGCCAGCAGCTTAGATGATGGACAGCTCACAGATACGCAGTATTTT. This sequence encodes CASSLDDGQLTDTQYF.

The J gene is TRBJ2-7, the V gene TRBV18; no firm D call. With 3 bases removed from V and 5 bases from J, the gap between germline ends came to 8 bases. This CDR3 is built from 12 residues. The V gene's germline CDR1 is KGHSH and CDR2 LQKENI. CDR3 region: CASSPTLDEQYF. The DNA for the CDR3 is TGTGCCAGCTCACCTACGTTAGACGAGCAGTACTTC.

J is TRBJ1-6 and V is TRBV30; the match to TRBD1 covers 9 bases. The V and J ends lost 0 bases and 9 bases, in that order; junction bases with no gene match: 3. There are 14 residues in the CDR3. CDR1 is GTSNPN and CDR2 is SVGIG in the germline V gene (reference sequence). CDR3: CAWSVRDRVSPLHF. As DNA, the CDR3 is TGTGCCTGGAGTGTACGGGACAGGGTTTCACCCCTCCACTTT.

The chain is built from TRBV28 and TRBJ1-5, with unresolved D. V was cut by 4 bases and J by 5 bases, with 21 bases left in between. The V gene's germline CDR1 is MDHEN and CDR2 SYDVKM. The CDR3 sequence is 17 residues long. The CDR3 nucleotides read TGTGCCAGCAGTTACCCCGGGAAAGGGAAAAGGGATCAGCCCCAGCATTTT. Translating it yields CASSYPGKGKRDQPQHF. The full variable domain, with the rest looked up from reference TRBV28 and TRBJ1-5, is DVKVTQSSRYLVKRTGEKVFLECVQDMDHENMFWYRQDPGLGLRLIYFSYDVKMKEKGDIPEGYSVSREKKERFSLILESASTNQTSMYLCASSYPGKGKRDQPQHFGDGTRLSIL.

Of note for this clone: The sample holds other DNA sequences that translate to the same CDR3. The chain combines TRBV7-2 with TRBJ1-3, with 10 bases identical to TRBD1. V was clipped by 5 bases and J by 4 bases; unmatched bases: 5. The CDR3 spans 15 residues. Germline values: CDR1 SGHTA, CDR2 FQGNSA. This chain's CDR3 is CASSPGTGAGNTIYF. In DNA form, the CDR3 reads TGTGCCAGCAGCCCCGGGACAGGGGCCGGAAACACCATATATTTT. The full variable domain, with the rest looked up from reference TRBV7-2 and TRBJ1-3, is GAGVSQSPSNKVTEKGKDVELRCDPISGHTALYWYRQSLGQGLEFLIYFQGNSAPDKSGLPSDRFSAERTGGSVSTLTIQRTQQEDSAVYLCASSPGTGAGNTIYFGEGSWLTVV.

The V and J genes are TRBV25-1 and TRBJ1-3; D uncertain. V lost 1 base, J lost 0 bases, and 13 bases lay in between. CDR3 length equals 17 residues. Germline V CDR1 and CDR2: MGHDK, SYGVNS. CDR3 sequence: CASSESGGLLSGNTIYF. Here the CDR3 DNA reads TGTGCCAGCAGTGAATCGGGAGGACTGCTCTCTGGAAACACCATATATTTT.

Regarding this clone: The same CDR3 arises from other DNA sequences in this sample as well. This chain links TRBV7-9 with TRBJ2-3, with a weak D call TRBD2 (5 bases). The germline V and J ends were trimmed by 3 bases and 1 base, with 8 bases remaining between them. Germline CDR1 and CDR2: SEHNR and FQNEAQ (reference sequence). This CDR3 region has 14 residues. The CDR3, as DNA: TGTGCCAGCAGCTTGGCACTAGGCACAGATACGCAGTATTTT. Its translation is CASSLALGTDTQYF.